These T cell receptor beta chains were read from a single sample in a study of T-cell reconstitution after alpha-beta-depleted transplantation in children. TCRdb called the PCR reads again in MiXCR, with one record for every CDR3 protein. Of hundreds of thousands of distinct CDR3 sequences listed, 13% are singletons. Sequenced here: PBMCs, mostly from graft donor cells, sampled 360 days after TCRalphabeta/CD19-depleted stem cell transplant. The receptor source for this set is a male patient aged 5 to 17 who had a stem cell transplant for acute myeloid leukemia, so the T cells may come from the graft donor. CDR3s include the opening cysteine and the closing phenylalanine or tryptophan. A D gene is named only where the DNA matches it firmly. Only part of the rows carry a size: once, few, many, or a class if the clone is expanded.

V	J	size	D	DNA	CDR3
TRBV7-8	TRBJ2-3	few	.	TGTGCCAGCAGCTTACCGCTTTGGGGGGCAGATACGCAGTATTTT	CASSLPLWGADTQYF
TRBV5-6	TRBJ2-1	.	TRBD2	TGTGCCAGCAGCTTGGCTGCTAGCGGGAGAGGGGGGGCCTACAATGAGCAGTTCTTC	CASSLAASGRGGAYNEQFF
TRBV12-5	TRBJ2-6	.	TRBD1	TGTGCTAGTGGTTTGGTCCGACAGGGAGACTACTCTGGGGCCAACGTCCTGACTTTC	CASGLVRQGDYSGANVLTF
TRBV6-2/TRBV6-3	TRBJ2-1	few	TRBD2	TGTGCCAGCAGTTACTCTCTGACTAGCGGAGAGCAGTTCTTC	CASSYSLTSGEQFF
TRBV7-2	TRBJ2-5	.	TRBD2	TGTGCCAGCAGCACCTCTAGCGGGAGGCAAGAGACCCAGTACTTC	CASSTSSGRQETQYF
TRBV20-1	TRBJ2-1	.	TRBD2	TGCAGTGCTAGGGCTATACTAGCGGGAGTCTCCTACAATGAGCAGTTCTTC	CSARAILAGVSYNEQFF
TRBV18	TRBJ2-1	few	TRBD1	TGTGCCAGCTCACAACCCGGACAGGGGCTTTACAATGAGCAGTTCTTC	CASSQPGQGLYNEQFF
TRBV30	TRBJ2-3	few	TRBD2	TGTGCCTCCACCACCAGCAGACTAGCGGGAGGGCCCTCGACCGTTTATACGCAGTATTTT	CASTTSRLAGGPSTVYTQYF
TRBV5-1	TRBJ2-3	.	.	TGCGCCAGCCAAATTGGGAGCACAGATACGCAGTATTTT	CASQIGSTDTQYF
TRBV28	TRBJ2-7	many	.	TGTGCCAGCAGTCTCCAAGGGGGTCCCTACGAGCAGTACTTC	CASSLQGGPYEQYF
TRBV14	TRBJ2-1	.	TRBD2	TGTGCCAGCAGCCAAGTACCGCTAGCGGGAGTAAATGAGCAGTTCTTC	CASSQVPLAGVNEQFF
TRBV7-8	TRBJ2-3	.	.	TGTGCCAGCAGTACCATCACTGGGACAGATACGCAGTATTTT	CASSTITGTDTQYF
TRBV27	TRBJ2-3	few	.	TGTGCCAGCAGTTTGGGCACGGGACTCCCTACAGATACGCAGTATTTT	CASSLGTGLPTDTQYF
TRBV5-1	TRBJ2-3	few	.	TGCGCCAGCAGCTTGGACGGGAGTAGGACAGATACGCAGTATTTT	CASSLDGSRTDTQYF
TRBV29-1	TRBJ2-5	many	TRBD2	TGCAGCGTTAGTAGCGGGAGGTATGGAGAGACCCAGTACTTC	CSVSSGRYGETQYF
TRBV28	TRBJ2-7	few	.	TGTGCCAGCCTTAGGGGAGGTCTCCACTACGAGCAGTACTTC	CASLRGGLHYEQYF
TRBV7-9	TRBJ1-1	many	.	TGTGCCAGCAGCTTACGAGGAGATGAAGCTTTCTTT	CASSLRGDEAFF
TRBV5-1	TRBJ2-2	many	TRBD2	TGCGCCAGCAGCTTGAGAGTAGCGGGAGACCCCTTACGGAACACCGGGGAGCTGTTTTTT	CASSLRVAGDPLRNTGELFF
TRBV20-1	TRBJ2-7	few	.	TGCAGTGCTAAACAGGGCATGAGGGGCTACGAGCAGTACTTC	CSAKQGMRGYEQYF
TRBV28	TRBJ2-3	many	TRBD2	TGTGCCAGCAGGGAAGAGGGGAGGGGCACAGATACGCAGTATTTT	CASREEGRGTDTQYF
TRBV7-9	TRBJ2-1	.	TRBD2	TGTGCCAGCAGCTTACTTCACAGCGGGAGGGCGTTCTTC	CASSLLHSGRAFF
TRBV20-1	TRBJ2-3	.	TRBD2	TGCAGTGCTAGAGGTGCTAGCGGGAGGTACACAGATACGCAGTATTTT	CSARGASGRYTDTQYF
TRBV28	TRBJ2-1	.	TRBD2	TGTGCCAGCAGTTTATCGTGGCGGGAGGGCGGAGGGGATGAGCAGTTCTTC	CASSLSWREGGGDEQFF
TRBV6-1	TRBJ2-1	.	TRBD1	TGTGCCACCAAGAAATCAGGGGGAGATAATGAGCAGTTCTTC	CATKKSGGDNEQFF
TRBV6-2/TRBV6-3	TRBJ2-7	few	.	TGTGCCAGCAGTAGAGGGGTGAACGAGCAGTACTTC	CASSRGVNEQYF
TRBV27	TRBJ2-7	.	.	TGTGCCAGCCGGGAAGTTCGGTGTATACCCTACGAGCAGTACTTC	CASREVRCIPYEQYF
TRBV20-1	TRBJ2-2	.	TRBD1	TGCAGTGCCCCAACAGGGGTAAGCCTGAACACCGGGGAGCTGTTTTTT	CSAPTGVSLNTGELFF
TRBV11-2	TRBJ1-1	many	.	TGTGCCAGCAGCTTAAGCCCGAACACTGAAGCTTTCTTT	CASSLSPNTEAFF
TRBV29-1	TRBJ2-4	many	TRBD1	TGCAGCGTTGAAGATTGGACAGGGTGGGACGCCAAAAACATTCAGTACTTC	CSVEDWTGWDAKNIQYF
TRBV28	TRBJ2-3	few	TRBD2	TGTGCCAGCAGCCCTGGACTAGCGGGAGGTGCCGGAGATACGCAGTATTTT	CASSPGLAGGAGDTQYF
TRBV20-1	TRBJ2-5	.	.	TGCAGTGCTTCGACCGGGAGATCTATGGAGACCCAGTACTTC	CSASTGRSMETQYF
TRBV27	TRBJ2-7	.	.	TGTGCCAGCAGTTTACGGGGGTTCCACGAGCAGTACTTC	CASSLRGFHEQYF
TRBV10-3	TRBJ2-5	few	TRBD2	TGTGCCATCAGTGAGCCCAAGGGACTAGCGGATCAAGAGACCCAGTACTTC	CAISEPKGLADQETQYF
TRBV6-5	TRBJ2-7	few	TRBD2	TGTGCCAGCAGTTACTCCTCTCGGGGAGGGCCCCGCGAGCAGTACTTC	CASSYSSRGGPREQYF
TRBV7-2	TRBJ2-7	few	.	TGTGCCAGCAGCTTAGACGATCTCTATAGGGAGCAGTACTTC	CASSLDDLYREQYF
TRBV3-1	TRBJ2-7	once	TRBD2	TGTGCCAGCAGCCAAGAGTACGGAGATAGCGGGAGGGACTACGAGCAGTACTTC	CASSQEYGDSGRDYEQYF
TRBV11-2	TRBJ2-2	.	TRBD2	TGTGCCAGCAGCTTAATTACGGGAGGAGGAACCGGGGAGCTGTTTTTT	CASSLITGGGTGELFF
TRBV5-6	TRBJ2-5	many	TRBD1	TGTGCCAGCAGCCAACTTCCGGGACAGGGGGCTGAGACCCAGTACTTC	CASSQLPGQGAETQYF
TRBV7-2	TRBJ2-1	many	TRBD2	TGTGCCAGCCTACTAGCGGGAGGATACAATGAGCAGTTCTTC	CASLLAGGYNEQFF
TRBV4-2	TRBJ2-1	.	TRBD2	TGTGCCAGCATCCAAGTTAGTAGCGGGAGGACATACAATGAGCAGTTCTTC	CASIQVSSGRTYNEQFF